One sample yielded the 14 T cell receptor beta chains listed below, sequenced in a study of T cell responses to AZD1222 COVID-19 vaccine (dated by TCRdb to the early 2020s). The time point label of this sample denotes: baseline before first vaccination. The label giving this sample's treatment or condition can be read as: meningococcal conjugate vaccine given as trial control. Libraries were prepared through the immunoSEQ multiplex PCR assay. This immuneACCESS table, as held by TCRdb, lists in-frame sequences with V and J called but not all clones. Of the missing ones, under half trace to an unresolved V gene in checked studies; the others have no known cause. Across this sample there are more than 85,000 clones, with 88% seen only once. The biggest ten clones account for around 13% of the sample. The sample was peripheral blood, taken on day 0 of MenACWY control vaccination. These receptors all stem from an adult in good health.

The rearrangement links TRBV12-5 to TRBJ1-1, with TRBD1 matching over 7 bases. V lost 0 bases and J lost 4; bases outside the gene matches: 5. The CDR3 is made up of 15 amino acids. Germline CDR1 is LGHNT and CDR2 is FRNRAP. The CDR3 nucleotides read TGTGCTAGTGGTTTGGTGCGAGGGGGCACCACTGAAGCTTTCTTT. Protein product: CASGLVRGGTTEAFF.

The chain employs TRBV12-5 and TRBJ2-1; TRBD1 aligns across 8 bases. This CDR3 is 17 amino acids long. V shed 6 bases and J 5 bases; nucleotides not matched to a gene: 15. CDR1 is LGHNT, CDR2 FRNRAP, per germline. CDR3: CASGRSGTGPFDNEQFF. As DNA, the CDR3 is TGTGCTAGTGGCCGATCCGGGACAGGCCCATTTGACAATGAGCAGTTCTTC.

The chain recombines TRBV7-6 with TRBJ2-5; the D gene could be TRBD1 or TRBD2 (7 bases each). V was pared by 4 bases and J by 3 bases, with 15 bases between. The germline V gene encodes CDR1 SGHVS and CDR2 FNYEAQ. This CDR3 comprises 15 residues. CDR3: CASSSMTGTKETQYF. The CDR3, as DNA: TGTGCCAGCAGCTCGATGACAGGGACTAAAGAGACCCAGTACTTC.

This clone has more than one count but fewer than ten. The V and J genes are TRBV6-5 and TRBJ1-2; 8 bases are shared with TRBD1. Germline V gene data show CDR1 as MNHEY and CDR2 as SVGAGI. There are 12 residues in the CDR3. Trimming removed 8 bases from V and 9 bases from J; junction bases left unmatched: 8. The CDR3 coding sequence is TGTGCCAGCGGACAGGGAGAGTATAGCTACACCTTC. Residues: CASGQGEYSYTF.

V is TRBV30 and J is TRBJ2-7; D is perhaps TRBD1 or TRBD2 (6 bases each). Per germline, CDR1 GTSNPN and CDR2 SVGIG (reference sequence). This CDR3 spans 12 amino acids. Trimming stripped 2 bases from V and 2 bases from J, with 7 bases between. CDR3 sequence: CAWSRGAYEQYF. Here the CDR3 DNA reads TGTGCCTGGAGTAGGGGGGCCTACGAGCAGTACTTC.

J is TRBJ2-7 and V is TRBV4-2; no clear D gene. Trimming took off 2 bases at V and 7 bases at J, with 9 bases between the two ends. The germline CDR1 and CDR2 sequences are LGHNA and YNFKEQ. The CDR3 contains 12 residues. Here the CDR3 reads CASSQSGWEQYF. The DNA of the CDR3 is TGTGCCAGCAGCCAAAGTGGTTGGGAGCAGTACTTC.

The rearrangement joins TRBV5-1 to TRBJ1-1, with D hard to call. The germline V gene has CDR1 SGHRS and CDR2 YFSETQ. V lost 0 bases to trimming and J lost 3 bases, with 15 bases between them. This CDR3 is built from 16 residues. The CDR3 reads CASSLEGRPAYTEAFF. In DNA, the CDR3 is TGCGCCAGCAGCTTGGAGGGCAGGCCGGCTTACACTGAAGCTTTCTTT.

This clone was recorded only once. V gene TRBV7-3 combines with J gene TRBJ1-1; TRBD1 matches at 7 bases. This CDR3 spans 16 amino acids. CDR1 and CDR2 from the germline V gene are SGHTA and FQGTGA. Losses at the gene ends were 2 bases for V and 4 bases for J; bases not matched to a gene: 10. The CDR3: CASSLSPGTALTEAFF. CDR3 in DNA: TGTGCCAGCAGCTTATCTCCGGGGACAGCCCTCACTGAAGCTTTCTTT.

The V call is TRBV7-6, the J call TRBJ1-1, with D perhaps TRBD1 (6 bases). Trimming took off 5 bases at V and 1 base at J, with 11 bases between the two ends. Per germline, CDR1 SGHVS and CDR2 FNYEAQ. The CDR3 contains 14 residues. CDR3 in amino acids: CASSIGGPNTEAFF. The CDR3, as DNA: TGTGCCAGCAGCATCGGGGGCCCGAACACTGAAGCTTTCTTT.

The rearrangement joins TRBV15 to TRBJ2-7; perhaps TRBD1 as D (5 bases). The germline V gene encodes CDR1 LNHNV and CDR2 YYDKDF (reference sequence). The V end lost 0 bases, the J end lost 3 bases, and 9 bases lay between the germline ends. This CDR3 region has 14 residues. The CDR3 spells CATSRDQGNYEQYF. CDR3 nucleotide sequence: TGTGCCACCAGCAGAGACCAGGGTAACTACGAGCAGTACTTC.

The V call is TRBV28, the J call TRBJ1-5; 7 bases map to TRBD1. The CDR3 has 16 residues. Germline trimming cut 5 bases from V and 0 bases from J; bases unmatched to any gene: 7. Germline V gene data show CDR1 as MDHEN and CDR2 as SYDVKM. As DNA, the CDR3 is TGTGCCAGCAGTCTACGCCACAGGGGTAGCAATCAGCCCCAGCATTTT. This translates into CASSLRHRGSNQPQHF. The complete variable domain, with remaining parts taken from reference TRBV28 and TRBJ1-5, reads DVKVTQSSRYLVKRTGEKVFLECVQDMDHENMFWYRQDPGLGLRLIYFSYDVKMKEKGDIPEGYSVSREKKERFSLILESASTNQTSMYLCASSLRHRGSNQPQHFGDGTRLSIL.

This chain joins TRBV6-2 or TRBV6-3 and TRBJ1-3; D not certain. The CDR3 contains 15 residues. V lost 2 bases, J lost 2 bases, and 10 bases lay in between. The germline V gene has CDR1 MNHEY and CDR2 SVGEGT. The CDR3 DNA is TGTGCCAGCAGTTACGTTGGGATAGCTGGAAACACCATATATTTT. Residues: CASSYVGIAGNTIYF.

The chain carries TRBV5-1 and TRBJ2-1, with D tentatively TRBD1 (6 bases). The CDR3 covers 15 residues. V lost 3 bases and J 7 bases, leaving 17 bases between the germline ends. Germline V gene sequence: CDR1 SGHRS, CDR2 YFSETQ. The CDR3: CASSSFRGTGNEQFF. The DNA of the CDR3 is TGCGCCAGCAGCTCATTTAGGGGTACAGGGAATGAGCAGTTCTTC.

The rearrangement links TRBV7-2 to TRBJ2-4; D is perhaps TRBD1 (5 bases). Germline loops: CDR1 SGHTA, CDR2 FQGNSA. V shed 4 bases and J shed 6 bases, with 10 bases lying between them. This CDR3 is 13 amino acids long. The CDR3 nucleotides are TGTGCCAGCAGCTCGAGCCAGGGAAACATTCAGTACTTC. Its protein product is CASSSSQGNIQYF.